This TCR beta chain was sequenced during a study of blood T cell repertoires in COVID-19. This CDR3 has 13 amino acids. In germline, CDR1 is LNHDA, CDR2 SQIVND (reference sequence). V dropped 3 bases and J dropped 3 bases, with 8 bases sitting between them. Only in-frame clones appear in the TCRdb table, and some are missing; sequencing was by immunoSEQ multiplex PCR. The sample has roughly 160,000 clones, about 80% seen once. This clonotype was obtained from a woman aged 55-69 years who had recovered from COVID-19. The chain combines TRBV19 with TRBJ1-1; a possible D gene is TRBD1 (5 bases). Source material: PBMCs or T cells enriched from blood (not recorded which). The CDR3 nucleotides are TGTGCCAGTAGTATTCGGGGGGACACTGAAGCTTTCTTT. Its protein product is CASSIRGDTEAFF.